Listed here are 10 T cell receptor beta chains from one sample, sequenced in a study of shared clonotypes between healthy human individuals. Method: immunoSEQ multiplex PCR; TCRdb's copy keeps in-frame clones and lacks some. Among millions of clones listed, more than 80% were seen once. The sequenced sample consisted of naive CD4+ T cells from PBMCs. Stated subset: CD45RA+ positively selected. The receptors were sampled from a man in his late teens or twenties in good health. Some clones in this sample may be carry-over from other donors' samples.

The V and J genes are TRBV11-2 and TRBJ1-1; D ambiguous. V dropped 2 bases and J dropped 1 base, with 8 bases sitting between them. Per germline, CDR1 SGHAT and CDR2 FQNNGV. This CDR3 has 14 amino acids. DNA of the CDR3: TGTGCCAGCAGCTTAATTCTTAGGAACACTGAAGCTTTCTTT. Residues: CASSLILRNTEAFF.

J is TRBJ2-3 and V is TRBV7-2; D possibly matches TRBD1 or TRBD2 (6 bases each). The V end lost 5 bases, the J end lost 3 bases, and 15 bases lay between the germline ends. This CDR3 contains 15 residues. CDR1 and CDR2 (germline): SGHTA, FQGNSA. The DNA for the CDR3 is TGTGCCAGCAGCCCAGACAGGAGGGGTACAGATACGCAGTATTTT. Protein sequence: CASSPDRRGTDTQYF.

The gene calls are TRBV5-1 and TRBJ1-1; tentatively, D is TRBD1 (6 bases). The CDR3 contains 13 residues. Germline CDR1 reads SGHRS; CDR2 reads YFSETQ. V was pared by 4 bases and J by 6 bases, with 13 bases between. The CDR3 region has the DNA TGCGCCAGCAGCCCCGAGGGGGGGCCTGAAGCTTTCTTT. This encodes CASSPEGGPEAFF.

The J gene is TRBJ2-7, the V gene TRBV30, with 8 bases fitting TRBD2. CDR1 and CDR2 (germline): GTSNPN, SVGIG (reference sequence). This CDR3 region has 14 residues. Trimming cost V 1 base and J 1 base; bases outside gene matches: 3. The CDR3 sequence is CAWSGRGVSYEQYF. The CDR3 nucleotides are TGTGCCTGGAGTGGGCGGGGGGTTTCCTACGAGCAGTACTTC.

The genes are TRBV15 and TRBJ2-2; D could derive from TRBD1 or TRBD2 (5 bases each). The CDR3 is made up of 19 amino acids. Germline assignment: CDR1 LNHNV and CDR2 YYDKDF (reference sequence). The V gene lost 0 bases and the J gene lost 6 bases, with 23 bases spanning the gap. CDR3 region: CATSRDWVQPEGYAGELFF. As DNA, the CDR3 is TGTGCCACCAGCAGAGATTGGGTACAGCCCGAGGGGTACGCCGGGGAGCTGTTTTTT.

Details on this clone: Other DNA sequences in the sample encode the same CDR3. The chain links TRBV7-2 to TRBJ2-3; no firm D call. CDR3 length: 14 amino acids. From germline, CDR1 is SGHTA and CDR2 FQGNSA. Trimming took 1 base from V and 0 from J, leaving 5 bases between them. CDR3 amino acids: CASSLGRSTDTQYF. The CDR3 DNA reads as TGTGCCAGCAGCTTAGGAAGGAGCACAGATACGCAGTATTTT.

The rearrangement links TRBV27 to TRBJ2-6; TRBD1 agrees at 7 bases. Germline V CDR1 and CDR2: MNHEY, SMNVEV (reference sequence). CDR3 length: 16 residues. The V and J ends lost 5 bases and 0 bases, in that order; junction bases with no gene match: 4. The CDR3 sequence: CASSKDRSSGANVLTF. CDR3 coding DNA: TGTGCCAGCAGTAAGGACAGGTCCTCTGGGGCCAACGTCCTGACTTTC.

The genes are TRBV5-4 and TRBJ2-1, with 10 nucleotides matching TRBD2. After removal of 4 bases from V and 8 bases from J, the junction contained 12 bases not matched to a gene. The germline CDR1 and CDR2 sequences are SGHNT and YYREEE (reference sequence). The CDR3 is 16 residues long. CDR3 in amino acids: CASSGPWSGRADEQFF. CDR3 in DNA: TGTGCCAGCAGCGGACCGTGGAGCGGGAGGGCGGATGAGCAGTTCTTC.

The chain uses TRBV7-9 and TRBJ2-7; the D call may be TRBD1 or TRBD2 (5 bases each). The CDR3 runs 14 residues. The V and J ends lost 4 bases and 0 bases respectively, with 10 bases between them. Germline V gene data show CDR1 as SEHNR and CDR2 as FQNEAQ (reference sequence). The CDR3 sequence: CASSSGTFSYEQYF. The DNA of the CDR3 is TGTGCCAGCAGCTCCGGGACCTTCTCCTACGAGCAGTACTTC.

The chain employs TRBV5-1 and TRBJ2-1; TRBD2 agrees at 9 bases. J was trimmed by 6 bases and V by 1 base; bases with no gene match: 5. The CDR3 spans 15 residues. Germline CDR1 and CDR2: SGHRS and YFSETQ. The CDR3 coding sequence is TGCGCCAGCAGCTTGATGACTAGCGGAGGCAATGAGCAGTTCTTC. Translating it yields CASSLMTSGGNEQFF.